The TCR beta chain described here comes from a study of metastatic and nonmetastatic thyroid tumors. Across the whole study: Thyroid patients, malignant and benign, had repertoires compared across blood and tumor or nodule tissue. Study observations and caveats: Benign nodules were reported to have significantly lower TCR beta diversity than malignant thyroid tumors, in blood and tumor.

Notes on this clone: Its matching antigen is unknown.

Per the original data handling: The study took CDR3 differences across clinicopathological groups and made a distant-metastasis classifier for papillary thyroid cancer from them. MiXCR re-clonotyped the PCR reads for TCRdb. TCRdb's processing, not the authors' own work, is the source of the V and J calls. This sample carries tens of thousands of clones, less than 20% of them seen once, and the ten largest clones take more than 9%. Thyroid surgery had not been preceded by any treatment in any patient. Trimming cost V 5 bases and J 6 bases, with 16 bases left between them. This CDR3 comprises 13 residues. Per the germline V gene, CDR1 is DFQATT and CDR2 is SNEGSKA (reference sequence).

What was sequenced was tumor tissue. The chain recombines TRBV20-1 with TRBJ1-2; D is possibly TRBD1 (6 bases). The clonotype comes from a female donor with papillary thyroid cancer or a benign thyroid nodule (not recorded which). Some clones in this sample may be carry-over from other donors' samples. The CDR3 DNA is TGCAGTGCTGTACAGGGAATGCTCCATGGCTACACCTTC. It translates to CSAVQGMLHGYTF.